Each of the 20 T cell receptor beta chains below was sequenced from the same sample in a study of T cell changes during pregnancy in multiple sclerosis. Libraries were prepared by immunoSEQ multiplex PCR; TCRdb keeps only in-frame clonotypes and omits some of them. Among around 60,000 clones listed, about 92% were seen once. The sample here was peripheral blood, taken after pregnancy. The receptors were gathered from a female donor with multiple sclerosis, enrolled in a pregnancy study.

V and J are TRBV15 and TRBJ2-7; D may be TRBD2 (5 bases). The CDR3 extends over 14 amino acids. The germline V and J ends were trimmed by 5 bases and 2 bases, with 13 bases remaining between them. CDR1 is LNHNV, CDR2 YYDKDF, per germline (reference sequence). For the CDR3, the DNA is TGTGCCACCAGCGACGGACTGGCCCCCTACGAGCAGTACTTC. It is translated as CATSDGLAPYEQYF.

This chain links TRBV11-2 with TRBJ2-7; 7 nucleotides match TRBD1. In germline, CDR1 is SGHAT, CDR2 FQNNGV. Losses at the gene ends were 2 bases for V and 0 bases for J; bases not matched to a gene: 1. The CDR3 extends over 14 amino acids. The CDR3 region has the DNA TGTGCCAGCAGCTTATGGGACAGCTCCTACGAGCAGTACTTC. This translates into CASSLWDSSYEQYF.

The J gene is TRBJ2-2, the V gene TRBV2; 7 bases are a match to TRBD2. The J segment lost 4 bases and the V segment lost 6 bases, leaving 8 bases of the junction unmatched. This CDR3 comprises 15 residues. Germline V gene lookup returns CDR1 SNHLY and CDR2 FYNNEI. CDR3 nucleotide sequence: TGTGCCAGCAGCCCCCCAGGGAGGGCCACCGGGGAGCTGTTTTTT. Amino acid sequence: CASSPPGRATGELFF.

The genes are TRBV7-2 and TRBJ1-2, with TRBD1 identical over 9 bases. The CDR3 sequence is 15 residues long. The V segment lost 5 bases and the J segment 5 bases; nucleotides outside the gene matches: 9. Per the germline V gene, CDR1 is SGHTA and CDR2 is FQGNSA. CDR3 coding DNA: TGTGCCAGCAGCCTTGCACCGGGACAGGGTTATGGCTACACCTTC. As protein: CASSLAPGQGYGYTF.

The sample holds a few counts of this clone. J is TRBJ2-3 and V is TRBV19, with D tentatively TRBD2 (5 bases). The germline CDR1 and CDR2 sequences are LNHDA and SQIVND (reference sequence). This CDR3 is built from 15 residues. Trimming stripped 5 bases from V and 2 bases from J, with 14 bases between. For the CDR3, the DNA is TGTGCCAGTAGTCCAGGCCTAGCCTTCACAGATACGCAGTATTTT. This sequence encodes CASSPGLAFTDTQYF.

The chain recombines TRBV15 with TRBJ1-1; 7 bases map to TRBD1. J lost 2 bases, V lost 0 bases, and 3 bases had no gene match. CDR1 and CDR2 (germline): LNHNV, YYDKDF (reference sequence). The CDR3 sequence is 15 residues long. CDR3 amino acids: CATSRENRGNTEAFF. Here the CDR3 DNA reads TGTGCCACCAGCAGAGAGAACAGGGGAAACACTGAAGCTTTCTTT.

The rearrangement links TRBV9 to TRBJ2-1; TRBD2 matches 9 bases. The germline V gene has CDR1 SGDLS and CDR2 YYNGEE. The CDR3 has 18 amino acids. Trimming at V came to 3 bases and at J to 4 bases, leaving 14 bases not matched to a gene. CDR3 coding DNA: TGTGCCAGCAGCGAGTCCCCGGTTAGCGGGAGAAGGTACAATGAGCAGTTCTTC. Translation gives CASSESPVSGRRYNEQFF.

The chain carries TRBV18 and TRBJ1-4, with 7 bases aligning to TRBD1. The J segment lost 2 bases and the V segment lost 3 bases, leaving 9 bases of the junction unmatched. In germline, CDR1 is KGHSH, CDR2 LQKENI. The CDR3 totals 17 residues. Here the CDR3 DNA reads TGTGCCAGCTCACCGCAGACAGGCAGGGGGACTAATGAAAAACTGTTTTTT. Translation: CASSPQTGRGTNEKLFF.

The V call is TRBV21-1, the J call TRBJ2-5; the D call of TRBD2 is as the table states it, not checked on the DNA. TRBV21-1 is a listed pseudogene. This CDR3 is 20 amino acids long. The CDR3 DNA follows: TGTGCCAGCAGCAAAGCAGGGGGACAGGGTTACACTAGCGGGAGGGAGACCCAGTACTTC. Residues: CASSKAGGQGYTSGRETQYF.

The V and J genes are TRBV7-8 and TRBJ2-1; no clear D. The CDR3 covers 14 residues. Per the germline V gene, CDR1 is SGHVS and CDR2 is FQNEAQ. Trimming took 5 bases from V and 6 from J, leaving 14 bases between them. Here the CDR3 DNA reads TGTGCCAGCAGCCTACCTCTCGCCCTCAATGAGCAGTTCTTC. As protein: CASSLPLALNEQFF.

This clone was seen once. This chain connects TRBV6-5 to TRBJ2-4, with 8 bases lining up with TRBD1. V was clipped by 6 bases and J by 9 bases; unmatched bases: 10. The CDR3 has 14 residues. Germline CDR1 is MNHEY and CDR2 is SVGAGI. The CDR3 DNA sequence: TGTGCCAGCAGGGACACAGGGGGATTGGGCATTCAGTACTTC. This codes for CASRDTGGLGIQYF.

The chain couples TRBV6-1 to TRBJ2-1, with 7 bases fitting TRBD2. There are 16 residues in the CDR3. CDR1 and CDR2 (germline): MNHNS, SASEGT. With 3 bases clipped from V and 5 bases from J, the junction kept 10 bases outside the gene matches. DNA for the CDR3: TGTGCCAGCAGTGAGTTGGCGGGAGATCCGGACAATGAGCAGTTCTTC. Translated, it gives CASSELAGDPDNEQFF.

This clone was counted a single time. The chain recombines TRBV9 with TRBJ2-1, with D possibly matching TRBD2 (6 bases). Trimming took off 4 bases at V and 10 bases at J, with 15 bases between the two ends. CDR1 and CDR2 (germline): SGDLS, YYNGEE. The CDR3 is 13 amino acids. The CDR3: CASSPQGLTEQFF. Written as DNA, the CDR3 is TGTGCCAGCAGCCCCCAGGGACTCACCGAGCAGTTCTTC. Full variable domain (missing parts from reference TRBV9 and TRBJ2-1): DSGVTQTPKHLITATGQRVTLRCSPRSGDLSVYWYQQSLDQGLQFLIQYYNGEERAKGNILERFSAQQFPDLHSELNLSSLELGDSALYFCASSPQGLTEQFFGPGTRLTVL.

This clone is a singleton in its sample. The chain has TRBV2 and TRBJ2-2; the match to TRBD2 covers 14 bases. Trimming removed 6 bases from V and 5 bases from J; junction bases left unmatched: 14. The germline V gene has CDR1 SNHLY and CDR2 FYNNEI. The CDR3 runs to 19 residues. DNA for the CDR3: TGTGCCAGCAGGAGAAGGGGACTAGCGGGAGTTAGGTGGACCGGGGAGCTGTTTTTT. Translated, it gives CASRRRGLAGVRWTGELFF.

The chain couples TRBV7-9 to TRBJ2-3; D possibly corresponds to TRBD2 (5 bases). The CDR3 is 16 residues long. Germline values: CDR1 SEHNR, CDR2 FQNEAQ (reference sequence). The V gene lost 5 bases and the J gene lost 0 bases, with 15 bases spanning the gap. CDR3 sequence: CASSPPGRPSTDTQYF. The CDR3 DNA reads TGTGCCAGCAGCCCGCCTGGGAGACCTAGCACAGATACGCAGTATTTT.

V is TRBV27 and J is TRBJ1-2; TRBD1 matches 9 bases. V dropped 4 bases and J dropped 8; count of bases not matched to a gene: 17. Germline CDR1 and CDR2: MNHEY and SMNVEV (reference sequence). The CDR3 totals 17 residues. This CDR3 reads CASSSHLGGQGVYGYTF. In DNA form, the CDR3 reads TGTGCCAGCAGTTCCCACCTGGGGGGACAGGGAGTGTACGGCTACACCTTC.

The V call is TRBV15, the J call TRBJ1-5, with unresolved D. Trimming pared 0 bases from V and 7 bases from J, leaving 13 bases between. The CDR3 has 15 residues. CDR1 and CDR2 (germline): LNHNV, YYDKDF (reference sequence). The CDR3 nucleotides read TGTGCCACCAGCAGAGATGGGAGGGCAGGACAGCCCCAGCATTTT. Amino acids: CATSRDGRAGQPQHF. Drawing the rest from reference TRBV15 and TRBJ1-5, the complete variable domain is DAMVIQNPRYQVTQFGKPVTLSCSQTLNHNVMYWYQQKSSQAPKLLFHYYDKDFNNEADTPDNFQSRRPNTSFCFLDIRSPGLGDTAMYLCATSRDGRAGQPQHFGDGTRLSIL.

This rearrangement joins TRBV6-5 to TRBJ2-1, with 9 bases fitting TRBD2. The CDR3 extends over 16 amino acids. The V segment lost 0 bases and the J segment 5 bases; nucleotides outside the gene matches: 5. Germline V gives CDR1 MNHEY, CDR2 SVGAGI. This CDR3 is CASSYSLAGGHNEQFF. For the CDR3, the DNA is TGTGCCAGCAGTTACTCTTTGGCGGGAGGGCACAATGAGCAGTTCTTC.

The CDR3 spells CASSLRGGYGYTF. For the CDR3, the DNA is TGTGCCAGCAGCTTAAGGGGCGGCTATGGCTACACCTTC. V is TRBV11-2 and J is TRBJ1-2; a weak D match, TRBD1 (5 bases). Deletions cut 2 bases from V and 4 bases from J, with 8 bases between. Germline CDR1 SGHAT, CDR2 FQNNGV. The CDR3 is made up of 13 amino acids.

The CDR3 loop is CAWSRGRATGELFF. The DNA for the CDR3 is TGTGCCTGGAGTAGGGGCAGGGCGACCGGGGAGCTGTTTTTT. The chain links TRBV30 to TRBJ2-2, with D perhaps TRBD1 (5 bases). The germline V gene has CDR1 GTSNPN and CDR2 SVGIG (reference sequence). There are 14 residues in the CDR3. V was clipped by 2 bases and J by 5 bases, with 12 bases between them.